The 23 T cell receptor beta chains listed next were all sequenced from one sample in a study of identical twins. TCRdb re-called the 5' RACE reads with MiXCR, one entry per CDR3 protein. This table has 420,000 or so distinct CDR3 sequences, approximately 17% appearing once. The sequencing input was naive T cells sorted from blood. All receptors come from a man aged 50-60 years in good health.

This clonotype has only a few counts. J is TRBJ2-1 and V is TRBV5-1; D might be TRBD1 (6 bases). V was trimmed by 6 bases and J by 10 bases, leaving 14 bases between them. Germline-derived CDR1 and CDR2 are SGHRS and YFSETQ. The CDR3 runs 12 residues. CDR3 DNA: TGCGCCAGCAAATCAGGGGTTGGAGAGCAGTTCTTC. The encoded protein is CASKSGVGEQFF.

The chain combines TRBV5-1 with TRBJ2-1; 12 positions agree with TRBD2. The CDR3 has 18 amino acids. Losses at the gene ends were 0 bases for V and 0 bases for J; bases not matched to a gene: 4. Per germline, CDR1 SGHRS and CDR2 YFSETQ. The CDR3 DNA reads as TGCGCCAGCAGCTTGGCCACTAGCGGGGGGAGCTCCTACAATGAGCAGTTCTTC. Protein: CASSLATSGGSSYNEQFF.

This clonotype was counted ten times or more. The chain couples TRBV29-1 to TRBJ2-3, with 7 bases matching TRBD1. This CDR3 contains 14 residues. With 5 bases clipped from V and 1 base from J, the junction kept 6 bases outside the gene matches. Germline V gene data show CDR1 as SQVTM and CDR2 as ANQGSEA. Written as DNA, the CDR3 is TGCAGCGTTAGTGACAGGGCCCGCACAGATACGCAGTATTTT. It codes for CSVSDRARTDTQYF.

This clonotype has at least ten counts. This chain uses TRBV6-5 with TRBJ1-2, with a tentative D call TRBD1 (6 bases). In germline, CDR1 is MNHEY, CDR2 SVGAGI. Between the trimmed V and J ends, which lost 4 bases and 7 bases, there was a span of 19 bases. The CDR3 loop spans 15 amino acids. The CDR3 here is CASSSIDRSGGGYTF. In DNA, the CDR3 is TGTGCCAGCAGTTCAATCGACAGGTCTGGAGGTGGCTACACCTTC.

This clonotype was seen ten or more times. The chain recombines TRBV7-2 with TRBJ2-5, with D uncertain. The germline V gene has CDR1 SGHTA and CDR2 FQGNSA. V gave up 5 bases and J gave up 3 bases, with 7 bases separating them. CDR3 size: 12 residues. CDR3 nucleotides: TGTGCCAGCAGCCAAAGCAAAGAGACCCAGTACTTC. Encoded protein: CASSQSKETQYF.

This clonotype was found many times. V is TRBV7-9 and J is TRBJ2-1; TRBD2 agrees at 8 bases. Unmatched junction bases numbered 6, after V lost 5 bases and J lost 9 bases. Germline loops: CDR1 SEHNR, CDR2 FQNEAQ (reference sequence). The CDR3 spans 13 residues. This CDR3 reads CASSARGGTEQFF. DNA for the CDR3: TGTGCCAGCAGCGCCCGGGGGGGCACTGAGCAGTTCTTC.

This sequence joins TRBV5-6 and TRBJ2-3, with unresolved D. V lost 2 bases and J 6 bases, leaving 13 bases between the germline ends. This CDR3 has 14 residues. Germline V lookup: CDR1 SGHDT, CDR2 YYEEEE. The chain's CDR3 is CASSFGARVDTQYF. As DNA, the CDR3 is TGTGCCAGCAGCTTTGGAGCAAGGGTTGATACGCAGTATTTT.

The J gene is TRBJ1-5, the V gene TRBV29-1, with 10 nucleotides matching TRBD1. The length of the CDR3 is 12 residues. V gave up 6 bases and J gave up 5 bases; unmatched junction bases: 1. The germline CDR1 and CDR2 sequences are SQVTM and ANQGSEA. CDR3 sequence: CSVGTGDQPQHF. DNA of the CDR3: TGCAGCGTGGGGACAGGGGATCAGCCCCAGCATTTT.

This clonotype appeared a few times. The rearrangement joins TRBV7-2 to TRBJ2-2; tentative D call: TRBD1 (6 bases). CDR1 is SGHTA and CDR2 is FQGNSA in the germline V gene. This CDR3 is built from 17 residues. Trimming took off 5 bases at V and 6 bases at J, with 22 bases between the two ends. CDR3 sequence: CASSNDRIQGSAGELFF. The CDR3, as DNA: TGTGCCAGCAGCAACGACCGTATACAGGGATCGGCCGGGGAGCTGTTTTTT.

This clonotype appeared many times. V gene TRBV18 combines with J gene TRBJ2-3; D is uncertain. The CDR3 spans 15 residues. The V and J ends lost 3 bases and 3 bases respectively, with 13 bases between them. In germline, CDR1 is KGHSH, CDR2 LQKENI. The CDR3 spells CASSPSRSSTDTQYF. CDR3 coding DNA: TGTGCCAGCTCACCGTCCAGATCTAGTACAGATACGCAGTATTTT.

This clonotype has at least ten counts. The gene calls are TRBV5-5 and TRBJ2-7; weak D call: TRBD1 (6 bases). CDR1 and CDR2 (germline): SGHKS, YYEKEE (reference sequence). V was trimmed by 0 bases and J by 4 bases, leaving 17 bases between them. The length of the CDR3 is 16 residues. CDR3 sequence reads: CASSLAPTTGEYEQYF. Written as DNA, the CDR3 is TGTGCCAGCAGCTTGGCACCCACGACAGGTGAATACGAGCAGTACTTC.

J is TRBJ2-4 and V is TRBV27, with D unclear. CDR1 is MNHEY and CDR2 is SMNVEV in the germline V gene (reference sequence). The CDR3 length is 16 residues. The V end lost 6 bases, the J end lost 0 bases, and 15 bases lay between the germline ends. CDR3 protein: CASSPGSILAKNIQYF. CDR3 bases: TGTGCCAGCAGCCCCGGTAGCATTCTAGCCAAAAACATTCAGTACTTC.

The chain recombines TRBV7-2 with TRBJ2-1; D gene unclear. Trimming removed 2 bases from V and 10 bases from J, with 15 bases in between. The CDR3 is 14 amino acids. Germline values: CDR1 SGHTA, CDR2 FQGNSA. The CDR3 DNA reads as TGTGCCAGCAGCTTAATTGTGGTTAGCCCGGAGCAGTTCTTC. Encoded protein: CASSLIVVSPEQFF.

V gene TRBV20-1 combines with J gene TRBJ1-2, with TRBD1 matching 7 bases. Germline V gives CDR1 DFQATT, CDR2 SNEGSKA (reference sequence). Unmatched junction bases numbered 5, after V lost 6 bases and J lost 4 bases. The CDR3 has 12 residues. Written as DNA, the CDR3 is TGCAGTGCATTGGGACAGAGCTATGGCTACACCTTC. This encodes CSALGQSYGYTF.

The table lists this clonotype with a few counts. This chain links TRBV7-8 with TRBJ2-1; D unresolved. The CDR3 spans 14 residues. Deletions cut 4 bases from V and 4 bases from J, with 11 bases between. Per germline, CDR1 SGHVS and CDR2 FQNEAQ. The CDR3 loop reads CASSSTLYYNEQFF. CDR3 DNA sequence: TGTGCCAGCAGCTCGACTCTCTATTACAATGAGCAGTTCTTC.

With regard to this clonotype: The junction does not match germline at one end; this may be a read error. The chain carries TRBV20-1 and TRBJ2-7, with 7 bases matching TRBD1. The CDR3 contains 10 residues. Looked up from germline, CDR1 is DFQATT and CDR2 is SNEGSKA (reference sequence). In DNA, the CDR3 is TGCAGTGCTAGAACAGGGGTTCCCAACTTC. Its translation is CSARTGVPNF.

CDR3: CSVRQGPGEVNYEQYF. CDR3 nucleotides: TGCAGCGTTCGACAGGGGCCGGGGGAAGTTAACTACGAGCAGTACTTC. The rearrangement links TRBV29-1 to TRBJ2-7; TRBD1 aligns across 8 bases. V was pared by 5 bases and J by 3 bases, with 15 bases of the junction left unmatched. This CDR3 has 16 amino acids. The germline gives CDR1 SQVTM, CDR2 ANQGSEA.

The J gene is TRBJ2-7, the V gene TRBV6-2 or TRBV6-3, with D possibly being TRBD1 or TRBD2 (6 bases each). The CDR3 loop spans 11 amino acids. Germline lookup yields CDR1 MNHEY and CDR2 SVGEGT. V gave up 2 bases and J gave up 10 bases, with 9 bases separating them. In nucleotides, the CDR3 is TGTGCCAGCAGTTACCGGGGGCAACAGTACTTC. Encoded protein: CASSYRGQQYF.

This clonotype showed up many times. CDR3 sequence (DNA): TGTGCCAGCAGACAACAGGGGGCCTACGAGCAGTACTTC. This sequence encodes CASRQQGAYEQYF. The genes are TRBV12-3 or TRBV12-4 and TRBJ2-7; TRBD1 matches 8 bases. Trimming took 6 bases from V and 2 from J; bases not matched to a gene: 3. This CDR3 is built from 13 residues.

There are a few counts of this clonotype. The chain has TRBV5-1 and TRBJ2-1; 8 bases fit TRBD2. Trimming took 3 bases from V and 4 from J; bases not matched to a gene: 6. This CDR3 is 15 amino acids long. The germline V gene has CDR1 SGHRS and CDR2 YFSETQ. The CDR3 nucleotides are TGCGCCAGCAGCTCAACAGCGGGAGAGTACAATGAGCAGTTCTTC. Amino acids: CASSSTAGEYNEQFF.

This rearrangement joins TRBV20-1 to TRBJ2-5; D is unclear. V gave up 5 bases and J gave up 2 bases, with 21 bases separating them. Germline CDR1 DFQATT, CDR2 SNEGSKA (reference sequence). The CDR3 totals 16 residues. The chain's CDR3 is CSARLMGKVQQETQYF. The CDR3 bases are TGCAGTGCTCGACTCATGGGAAAAGTCCAACAAGAGACCCAGTACTTC.

The CDR3 DNA is TGTGCCAGCAGTCCGAACATTCACGGGCAGTACTTC. This encodes CASSPNIHGQYF. The chain is built from TRBV12-3 or TRBV12-4 and TRBJ2-7; no clear D. With 5 bases removed from V and 9 bases from J, the gap between germline ends came to 14 bases. This CDR3 spans 12 amino acids.

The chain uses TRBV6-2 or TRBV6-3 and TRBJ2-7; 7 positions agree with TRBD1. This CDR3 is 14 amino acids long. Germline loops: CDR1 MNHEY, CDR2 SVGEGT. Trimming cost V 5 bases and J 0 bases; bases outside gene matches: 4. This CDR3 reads CASSPGGHSYEQYF. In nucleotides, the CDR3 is TGTGCCAGCAGTCCAGGGGGACACTCCTACGAGCAGTACTTC.